This T cell receptor (beta chain) appears in the sequencing data of a study of shared clonotypes between healthy human individuals. Overall study: Every donor yielded three CD4 naive, three CD4 memory, two CD8 naive and one CD8 memory plate.

The genomic DNA of each subset was split evenly across several immunoSEQ plates. TCRdb's table, derived via immunoSEQ multiplex PCR, lists solely in-frame clones and lacks some. The repertoire holds approximately 350,000 clones, 96% seen once, with approximately 0.3% in the top ten. V gave up 3 bases and J gave up 7 bases; unmatched junction bases: 2. Germline CDR1 and CDR2: SNHLY and FYNNEI. The CDR3 has 15 amino acids. This TCR was sampled from a man aged 25 to 40 in good health. Sample: memory CD8+ T cells sorted from blood. Regarding subset: CD45RO+ cells pooled with CCR7-negative TemRA cells. J is TRBJ2-1 and V is TRBV2; 14 nucleotides match TRBD2. CDR3 sequence: CASSDRTSGRNEQFF. DNA of the CDR3: TGTGCCAGCAGTGATCGGACTAGCGGGAGGAATGAGCAGTTCTTC.